The 28 T cell receptor beta chains reported below all come from one sample, sequenced in a study of T cells in Graves' hyperthyroidism and ophthalmopathy. RNA transcripts yielded amplified TCR beta CDR3 regions. In the first-round RT-PCR of the TCR CDR3, the HTBI primer set was used. TCRdb reprocessed the multiplex PCR reads with MiXCR, giving one entry per CDR3 protein. The sample carries a few hundred thousand distinct CDR3 sequences, approximately 14% recorded once. Material: blood. These TCRs come from a young woman with Graves' hyperthyroidism that later progressed to Graves' ophthalmopathy.

This clonotype occurred many times. The CDR3 is CASSLIWGQGRSPLHF. CDR3 nucleotides: TGTGCCAGCAGCTTAATTTGGGGACAGGGACGATCACCCCTCCACTTT. The genes are TRBV7-9 and TRBJ1-6; 9 bases align to TRBD1. V trimming: 2 bases; J trimming: 10 bases; junction bases outside the gene matches: 9. Germline V gene lookup returns CDR1 SEHNR and CDR2 FQNEAQ (reference sequence). This CDR3 region has 16 residues. Supplemented by reference TRBV7-9 and TRBJ1-6, the full variable domain reads DTGVSQNPRHKITKRGQNVTFRCDPISEHNRLYWYRQTLGQGPEFLTYFQNEAQLEKSRLLSDRFSAERPKGSFSTLEIQRTEQGDSAMYLCASSLIWGQGRSPLHFGNGTRLTVT.

This clonotype was recorded many times. The chain is built from TRBV7-9 and TRBJ1-5, with unresolved D. The CDR3 spans 10 residues. With 7 bases removed from V and 13 bases from J, the gap between germline ends came to 11 bases. CDR1 is SEHNR and CDR2 is FQNEAQ in the germline V gene (reference sequence). CDR3: CASKDGRQHF. The CDR3 nucleotides read TGTGCCAGCAAAGACGGACGGCAGCATTTT.

Remarks on this clonotype: A read error may account for a junction end that differs from germline. The V and J genes are TRBV7-9 and TRBJ2-1; 14 nucleotides match TRBD2. The CDR3 is 18 amino acids. Looked up from germline, CDR1 is SEHNR and CDR2 is FQNEAQ (reference sequence). DNA for the CDR3: TGTGCCAGCAGCTGGGGACTAGCGGGAGCTACGTCATTTGGTGAGAAGTTCTTC. Amino acids: CASSWGLAGATSFGEKFF.

This clonotype was detected a few times. V usage is TRBV12-5 and J usage is TRBJ1-1, with a tentative D call TRBD1 (5 bases). Germline CDR1 LGHNT, CDR2 FRNRAP. CDR3 length equals 14 residues. The V gene lost 1 base and the J gene lost 4 bases, with 10 bases spanning the gap. CDR3 sequence: CASGLGGIITEAFF. CDR3 in DNA: TGTGCTAGTGGTTTGGGGGGGATTATCACTGAAGCTTTCTTT.

The chain is built from TRBV24-1 and TRBJ2-2; D gene ambiguous. V lost 5 bases to trimming and J lost 2 bases, with 8 bases between them. CDR3 size: 14 residues. Germline V gene data show CDR1 as KGHDR and CDR2 as SFDVKD. The CDR3 reads CATSGRANTGELFF. The DNA for the CDR3 is TGTGCCACCAGTGGTAGGGCTAACACCGGGGAGCTGTTTTTT.

V and J are TRBV27 and TRBJ1-3; D is unresolved. The germline CDR1 and CDR2 sequences are MNHEY and SMNVEV (reference sequence). The CDR3 is made up of 14 amino acids. The ends were cut back, 3 bases at V and 3 bases at J, with 9 bases in the middle. CDR3 bases: TGTGCCAGCAGTTTCTTGGGTCGTGGAAACACCATATATTTT. Translated: CASSFLGRGNTIYF.

This clonotype was observed a handful of times. V is TRBV28 and J is TRBJ1-1, with unresolved D. V dropped 8 bases and J dropped 0 bases, with 7 bases sitting between them. Germline V gives CDR1 MDHEN, CDR2 SYDVKM. This CDR3 is 12 amino acids long. For the CDR3, the DNA is TGTGCCAGCCTGACCGTGAACACTGAAGCTTTCTTT. Its translation: CASLTVNTEAFF.

The chain is built from TRBV6-1 and TRBJ1-4; no definite D call. Trimming pared 6 bases from V and 8 bases from J, leaving 13 bases between. Germline values: CDR1 MNHNS, CDR2 SASEGT. The length of the CDR3 is 13 residues. The chain's CDR3 is CASRILNGEKLFF. In DNA, the CDR3 is TGTGCCAGCAGAATACTTAACGGGGAAAAACTGTTTTTT.

The V and J genes are TRBV19 and TRBJ2-4; TRBD2 matches at 7 bases. V lost 2 bases to trimming and J lost 2 bases; unmatched junction nucleotides: 9. From germline, CDR1 is LNHDA and CDR2 SQIVND (reference sequence). The length of the CDR3 is 17 residues. The CDR3 spells CASSIRDGGRTKNIQYF. In DNA form, the CDR3 reads TGTGCCAGTAGTATAAGGGATGGCGGGAGAACCAAAAACATTCAGTACTTC.

This clonotype was counted many times. The chain is built from TRBV18 and TRBJ1-5; TRBD1 might be the D (5 bases). The CDR3 spans 14 residues. Trimming left V 3 bases short and J 4 bases short, with 10 bases between. The germline V gene encodes CDR1 KGHSH and CDR2 LQKENI. The CDR3 DNA is TGTGCCAGCTCACCTTTCGAGGGGAATCAGCCCCAGCATTTT. This gives the protein CASSPFEGNQPQHF.

Ten or more counts support this clonotype. In DNA form, the CDR3 reads TGCAGTGCTCTCAACCCGACAGGTTTTAGCGAGCAGTACTTC. This codes for CSALNPTGFSEQYF. This rearrangement joins TRBV20-1 to TRBJ2-7; weak D call: TRBD1 (6 bases). The CDR3 is 14 residues long. Germline V gene data show CDR1 as DFQATT and CDR2 as SNEGSKA (reference sequence). The germline V and J ends were trimmed by 5 bases and 6 bases, with 20 bases remaining between them.

This clonotype was counted once. The chain couples TRBV28 to TRBJ1-4; D uncertain. CDR1 and CDR2 (germline): MDHEN, SYDVKM. The CDR3 spans 13 residues. With 8 bases removed from V and 7 bases from J, the gap between germline ends came to 14 bases. CDR3: CASHSVLVEKLFF. The CDR3 DNA follows: TGTGCCAGCCACAGCGTATTAGTTGAAAAACTGTTTTTT.

This clonotype was seen at least ten times. V usage is TRBV27 and J usage is TRBJ2-3, with a weak D call TRBD2 (6 bases). CDR3 size: 14 residues. Per the germline V gene, CDR1 is MNHEY and CDR2 is SMNVEV (reference sequence). V was trimmed by 7 bases and J by 5 bases, leaving 16 bases between them. This chain's CDR3 is CASTGDDGRDTQYF. CDR3 DNA sequence: TGTGCCAGCACGGGGGACGACGGGAGAGATACGCAGTATTTT.

This clonotype was observed many times. The chain carries TRBV2 and TRBJ1-2, with unresolved D. V was clipped by 2 bases and J by 8 bases, with 12 bases between them. This CDR3 spans 13 amino acids. Germline V gene sequence: CDR1 SNHLY, CDR2 FYNNEI. The CDR3 nucleotides are TGTGCCAGCAGTGAATGGCCTCGTCGGGGCTACACCTTC. Residues: CASSEWPRRGYTF. Full variable domain (outside the CDR3, taken from reference TRBV2 and TRBJ1-2): EPEVTQTPSHQVTQMGQEVILRCVPISNHLYFYWYRQILGQKVEFLVSFYNNEISEKSEIFDDQFSVERPDGSNFTLKIRSTKLEDSAMYFCASSEWPRRGYTFGSGTRLTVV.

In the case of this clonotype: A much larger clone sits a single nucleotide away, making a read error possible. This chain links TRBV3-1 with TRBJ2-1; D perhaps matches TRBD1 (7 bases). This CDR3 region has 14 residues. Germline-derived CDR1 and CDR2 are LGHDT and YNNKEL (reference sequence). V was cut by 2 bases and J by 13 bases, with 18 bases left in between. CDR3 in amino acids: CASSQPGGRETQFF. The CDR3 DNA reads as TGTGCCAGCAGCCAACCAGGGGGTCGGGAGACCCAGTTCTTC.

This clonotype was seen repeatedly, ten times or more. The V and J genes are TRBV11-2 and TRBJ2-1; a weak D match, TRBD2 (5 bases). Per germline, CDR1 SGHAT and CDR2 FQNNGV. V was clipped by 5 bases and J by 0 bases, with 14 bases between them. The CDR3 covers 16 residues. CDR3 coding DNA: TGTGCCAGCAGCAGCCCCCGGGGTCCCTCCTACAATGAGCAGTTCTTC. Its translation: CASSSPRGPSYNEQFF.

This clonotype came up many times. The genes are TRBV27 and TRBJ2-3; possible D gene TRBD1, 6 bases. This CDR3 spans 16 amino acids. The germline V gene has CDR1 MNHEY and CDR2 SMNVEV (reference sequence). Deletions cut 2 bases from V and 5 bases from J, with 17 bases between. This chain's CDR3 is CASSLTPSLGGDTQYF. The DNA of the CDR3 is TGTGCCAGCAGTTTAACCCCCTCTCTAGGGGGAGATACGCAGTATTTT.

This clonotype has a handful of counts. V is TRBV15 and J is TRBJ2-1; D ambiguous. The CDR3 is 16 residues long. Germline V CDR1 and CDR2: LNHNV, YYDKDF (reference sequence). V lost 1 base and J lost 4, with 14 bases in between. The CDR3 spells CATSRGLATYYNEQFF. CDR3 DNA: TGTGCCACCAGCAGAGGCTTGGCGACGTATTACAATGAGCAGTTCTTC.

This clonotype appeared many times. This rearrangement joins TRBV12-3 or TRBV12-4 to TRBJ1-3; no clear D. The germline V and J ends were trimmed by 7 bases and 2 bases, with 12 bases remaining between them. This CDR3 comprises 14 residues. CDR3 coding DNA: TGTGCCAGCACATCTACAGAGACTGGAAACACCATATATTTT. Its translation: CASTSTETGNTIYF.

This clonotype was recorded many times. This chain uses TRBV29-1 with TRBJ1-1; the D is unclear. Looked up from germline, CDR1 is SQVTM and CDR2 is ANQGSEA. Trimming took 8 bases from V and 1 from J, leaving 14 bases between them. The CDR3 sequence is 13 residues long. This CDR3 is CSPSGSPNTEAFF. CDR3 DNA: TGCAGCCCGAGCGGATCCCCGAACACTGAAGCTTTCTTT.

This clonotype was picked up many times. This chain joins TRBV27 and TRBJ1-1; D remains ambiguous. V lost 5 bases and J lost 1, with 20 bases in between. There are 17 residues in the CDR3. Germline CDR1 MNHEY, CDR2 SMNVEV (reference sequence). The CDR3 DNA is TGTGCCAGCAGTCCCCAGAGGGCGGCCTCGGGGAACACTGAAGCTTTCTTT. Protein product: CASSPQRAASGNTEAFF.

This clonotype has ten or more counts. The chain combines TRBV20-1 with TRBJ1-5; 7 nucleotides line up with TRBD1. Unmatched junction bases numbered 13, after V lost 0 bases and J lost 11 bases. The length of the CDR3 is 15 residues. Germline loops: CDR1 DFQATT, CDR2 SNEGSKA (reference sequence). In nucleotides, the CDR3 is TGCAGTGCTAGAGACCGCTACAGGGGATTTTCAGCCCAGCATTTT. It is translated as CSARDRYRGFSAQHF.

This clonotype was detected only a few times. J is TRBJ2-2 and V is TRBV28; D call uncertain. Germline loops: CDR1 MDHEN, CDR2 SYDVKM. This CDR3 is built from 14 residues. Trimming cost V 7 bases and J 0 bases, with 9 bases left between them. CDR3 amino acids: CASTRLTNTGELFF. CDR3 coding DNA: TGTGCCAGCACAAGGCTGACGAACACCGGGGAGCTGTTTTTT.

As concerns this clonotype: One base away lies a much larger clone, so this may be a sequencing read error. The chain joins TRBV2 to TRBJ1-2; D not certain. Trimming removed 7 bases at V and 3 bases at J, with 15 bases between. Germline-derived CDR1 and CDR2 are SNHLY and FYNNEI. This CDR3 region has 14 residues. CDR3 bases: TGTGCCAGCAAACAGACAAGCGCCGACTATGGCTACACCTTC. Protein product: CASKQTSADYGYTF.

This clonotype was found many times. The J gene is TRBJ2-1, the V gene TRBV12-3 or TRBV12-4; TRBD2 matches 8 bases. The junction had 9 bases not matched to a gene; V was cut back by 1 base and J by 4 bases. CDR3 size: 17 residues. DNA of the CDR3: TGTGCCAGCAGTTTAGATTTCGGGACTAGTGGGTACAATGAGCAGTTCTTC. It specifies CASSLDFGTSGYNEQFF.

V is TRBV5-1 and J is TRBJ1-4; 10 bases align to TRBD1. The CDR3 extends over 14 amino acids. Germline CDR1 reads SGHRS; CDR2 reads YFSETQ. V lost 3 bases, J lost 8 bases, and 4 bases stayed unmatched. CDR3 DNA sequence: TGCGCCAGCAGCTACGGGACAGGGGACGAAAAACTGTTTTTT. This gives the protein CASSYGTGDEKLFF.

This clonotype was counted ten times or more. V gene TRBV7-9 combines with J gene TRBJ2-1; TRBD2 agrees at 11 bases. From germline, CDR1 is SEHNR and CDR2 FQNEAQ (reference sequence). There are 14 residues in the CDR3. J lost 7 bases, V lost 11 bases, and 10 bases had no gene match. The CDR3 DNA follows: TGTGCCGCGATAACTAGCGGGAGATTAAATGAGCAGTTCTTC. Translating gives CAAITSGRLNEQFF.

The chain uses TRBV6-4 and TRBJ2-7; 8 positions agree with TRBD2. Trimming took 2 bases from V and 2 from J; bases not matched to a gene: 14. The CDR3 totals 18 residues. Germline V CDR1 and CDR2: MRHNA, SNTAGT. In DNA, the CDR3 is TGTGCCAGCAGTGACATTAACGCCCTAACTAGCGGAACCTACGAGCAGTACTTC. This sequence encodes CASSDINALTSGTYEQYF.